Below, 20 T cell receptor beta chains from the same sample are listed, as sequenced in a study of T cells in women clearing cervical HPV infection. Method: immunoSEQ multiplex PCR; TCRdb's copy keeps in-frame clones and lacks some. Here the sample table reports around 22,000 clones. The sequencing input was blood buffy coat. These receptors came from a woman aged 18-69 years with a cervical HPV16 infection that either progressed to CIN3+ or cleared (not recorded which).

About this clone: The sequence runs out 3 residues before the end of the CDR3; the remainder is reconstructed from the germline J gene. This chain connects TRBV10-3 to TRBJ2-1, with 7 bases fitting TRBD2. The length of the CDR3 is 16 residues. The V and J ends lost 2 bases and 0 bases, in that order; junction bases with no gene match: 4. Looked up from germline, CDR1 is ENHRY and CDR2 is SYGVKD. The chain's CDR3 is CAISETASGSYNEQFF. The CDR3 bases that were read are TGTGCCATCAGTGAGACCGCTAGCGGCTCCTACAATGAG.

Points on this clone: The read stops 3 residues short of the end of the CDR3; the missing end is completed from the germline J gene. This rearrangement joins TRBV18 to TRBJ2-3, with 8 bases aligning to TRBD2. The V gene end was trimmed by 8 bases and the J gene end by 3 bases; junction bases not matched to a gene: 7. There are 14 residues in the CDR3. Germline V gene data show CDR1 as KGHSH and CDR2 as LQKENI. The sequenced part of the CDR3 DNA is TGTGCCAGCACAGCGGGAGCGGGAACAGATACG. Protein: CASTAGAGTDT. Given in full, the CDR3 is CASTAGAGTDTQYF. The whole variable domain, remainder taken from reference TRBV18 and TRBJ2-3, is NAGVMQNPRHLVRRRGQEARLRCSPMKGHSHVYWYRQLPEEGLKFMVYLQKENIIDESGMPKERFSAEFPKEGPSILRIQQVVRGDSAAYFCASTAGAGTDTQYFGPGTRLTVL.

Comment on this clone: The read gets to within 3 residues of the CDR3 end, and the germline J gene fills in the rest. The rearrangement links TRBV7-9 to TRBJ2-2; TRBD1 matches 9 bases. The ends lost 5 bases at V and 4 bases at J; junction bases unmatched: 2. Germline CDR1 SEHNR, CDR2 FQNEAQ (reference sequence). This CDR3 is built from 14 residues. Here the CDR3 reads CASSAGQGTGELFF. The covered CDR3 bases are TGTGCCAGCAGCGCGGGACAGGGCACCGGGGAG. Full variable domain (missing parts from reference TRBV7-9 and TRBJ2-2): DTGVSQNPRHKITKRGQNVTFRCDPISEHNRLYWYRQTLGQGPEFLTYFQNEAQLEKSRLLSDRFSAERPKGSFSTLEIQRTEQGDSAMYLCASSAGQGTGELFFGEGSRLTVL.

About this clone itself: The read ends 3 residues early relative to the CDR3; the germline J gene fills the gap. This sequence joins TRBV7-6 and TRBJ2-1; TRBD2 matches 9 bases. The germline V gene has CDR1 SGHVS and CDR2 FNYEAQ. This CDR3 contains 16 residues. The V segment lost 2 bases and the J segment 6 bases; nucleotides outside the gene matches: 8. CDR3 amino acids: CASSLLFAGGGNEQFF. The covered CDR3 bases are TGTGCCAGCAGCTTATTATTTGCGGGAGGGGGCAATGAG.

In regard to this clone: The read halts 3 residues ahead of the CDR3 end, with the missing end drawn from the germline J gene. The chain has TRBV7-7 and TRBJ2-1; 8 bases are shared with TRBD1. The CDR3 is made up of 14 amino acids. The junction had 3 bases not matched to a gene; V was cut back by 5 bases and J by 3 bases. Germline lookup yields CDR1 SSHAT and CDR2 FNYEAQ (reference sequence). CDR3 sequence reads: CASSPGTGYNEQFF. The sequenced part of the CDR3 DNA is TGTGCCAGCAGCCCCGGGACAGGCTACAATGAG.

About this clone itself: The CDR3 end is not reached by the read, which stops 3 residues before it; the germline J gene fills it in. The V gene is TRBV18, the J gene TRBJ2-7; 9 nucleotides align to TRBD1. The CDR3 has 15 amino acids. The V segment lost 3 bases and the J segment 3 bases; nucleotides outside the gene matches: 6. CDR1 KGHSH and CDR2 LQKENI come from the germline V gene. The CDR3 region is CASSPNPGQGYEQYF. The CDR3 bases that were read are TGTGCCAGCTCACCGAATCCGGGACAGGGCTACGAG.

This clone is identified as medium-sized from frequency. Coverage ceases 3 residues before the CDR3 finishes, and the germline J gene fills in the end. The chain uses TRBV14 and TRBJ2-1; D is possibly TRBD2 (6 bases). The germline V and J ends were trimmed by 3 bases and 3 bases, with 15 bases remaining between them. Germline V gene sequence: CDR1 SGHDN, CDR2 FVKESK. This CDR3 region has 16 residues. The DNA read from the CDR3 is TGTGCCAGCAGCCATAGAAGGGGACTTTACTACAATGAG. Its protein product is CASSHRRGLYYNE. The entire CDR3 reads CASSHRRGLYYNEQFF.

Regarding this clone: The read ends 3 residues before the CDR3 terminus; that terminus is restored from the germline J gene. The V and J genes are TRBV20-1 and TRBJ1-2; 8 bases map to TRBD1. CDR3 length: 13 residues. Unmatched junction bases numbered 9, after V lost 6 bases and J lost 6 bases. Germline CDR1 is DFQATT and CDR2 is SNEGSKA (reference sequence). CDR3 in amino acids: CSAYPGGGDGYTF. The sequenced CDR3 bases are TGCAGTGCCTACCCAGGGGGCGGTGATGGC.

Concerning this clone itself: The DNA ends 3 residues before the CDR3 does, and the rest of the CDR3 is filled in from the germline J gene. The chain carries TRBV20-1 and TRBJ1-2, with D possibly TRBD1 on 5 matching bases. Deletions cut 6 bases from V and 4 bases from J, with 15 bases between. The germline V gene encodes CDR1 DFQATT and CDR2 SNEGSKA (reference sequence). The CDR3 is 13 amino acids. The covered CDR3 bases are TGCAGTGCCAACGCGGGACTTCTCTATGGC. It yields the protein CSANAGLLYG. The complete CDR3 reads CSANAGLLYGYTF.

For this clone: Read data end 3 residues before the CDR3 end; the end is taken from the germline J gene. This chain links TRBV20-1 with TRBJ2-1, with 14 bases fitting TRBD2. The CDR3 has 19 residues. Germline-derived CDR1 and CDR2 are DFQATT and SNEGSKA (reference sequence). V was clipped by 3 bases and J by 2 bases; unmatched bases: 12. CDR3 amino acids: CSASPGTSGRIAAYNEQFF. CDR3 DNA, as far as it was read: TGCAGTGCTAGCCCCGGGACTAGCGGGAGAATAGCGGCCTACAATGAG.

This clone is identified as medium-sized from frequency. The read falls 3 residues short of the CDR3 end, and the missing part is taken from the germline J gene. J is TRBJ2-5 and V is TRBV18; 7 positions agree with TRBD1. Trimming took 5 bases from V and 1 from J; bases not matched to a gene: 4. CDR1 and CDR2 (germline): KGHSH, LQKENI. The CDR3 is 14 amino acids. CDR3 DNA (partial): TGTGCCAGCTCAGCCCGGGACAGCCAAGAGACC. This translates into CASSARDSQET. The whole CDR3 protein is CASSARDSQETQYF. The full variable domain, rest sourced from reference TRBV18 and TRBJ2-5, is NAGVMQNPRHLVRRRGQEARLRCSPMKGHSHVYWYRQLPEEGLKFMVYLQKENIIDESGMPKERFSAEFPKEGPSILRIQQVVRGDSAAYFCASSARDSQETQYFGPGTRLLVL.

Of note for this clone: From the germline J gene comes the end of the CDR3, since the read stops 3 residues before it. The chain carries TRBV30 and TRBJ1-6; perhaps TRBD1 as D (5 bases). CDR3 length: 15 residues. With 5 bases removed from V and 7 bases from J, the gap between germline ends came to 18 bases. Germline lookup yields CDR1 GTSNPN and CDR2 SVGIG (reference sequence). CDR3 DNA (partial): TGTGCCTGGGCTAGAGCGTGGGGCAGAAATTCACCC. Translation gives CAWARAWGRNSP. The full CDR3 reads CAWARAWGRNSPLHF.

Points on this clone: The observed sequence ends 3 residues before the CDR3 terminus, with the missing tail filled in from the germline J gene. The chain is built from TRBV14 and TRBJ1-1; D may be TRBD1 (5 bases). This CDR3 has 14 amino acids. CDR1 and CDR2 (germline): SGHDN, FVKESK. The CDR3 loop is CASSQGGGTRGAFF. The sequenced part of the CDR3 DNA is TGTGCCAGCAGCCAAGGGGGGGGGACTAGGGGA.

Details on this clone: The read finishes 3 residues shy of the CDR3 end, and the germline J gene is used to complete it. The V call is TRBV2, the J call TRBJ1-5, with a weak D call TRBD1 (5 bases). Deletions cut 5 bases from V and 4 bases from J, with 12 bases between. Germline V gene data show CDR1 as SNHLY and CDR2 as FYNNEI. The CDR3 has 14 residues. The covered CDR3 bases are TGTGCCAGCAGTACGACAGTTTCTAATCAGCCC. Translation: CASSTTVSNQP. The full CDR3 is CASSTTVSNQPQHF.

Remarks on this clone: The read stops 3 residues short of the end of the CDR3; the missing end is completed from the germline J gene. The V call is TRBV19, the J call TRBJ2-1, with 8 bases aligning to TRBD1. The CDR3 length is 13 residues. Per germline, CDR1 LNHDA and CDR2 SQIVND (reference sequence). The junction had 3 bases not matched to a gene; V was cut back by 9 bases and J by 2 bases. The CDR3 here is CASRDRPYNEQFF. The sequenced part of the CDR3 DNA is TGTGCCAGCCGGGACAGGCCCTACAATGAG.

On this clone: The read ends 3 residues early relative to the CDR3; the germline J gene fills the gap. The V and J genes are TRBV6-1 and TRBJ1-5; 8 nucleotides match TRBD1. V lost 4 bases and J lost 2; bases outside the gene matches: 1. This CDR3 is 14 amino acids long. Germline V lookup: CDR1 MNHNS, CDR2 SASEGT. The chain's CDR3 is CASSATGGNQPQHF. The covered CDR3 bases are TGTGCCAGCAGTGCGACAGGGGGCAATCAGCCC.

As regards this clone: The observed sequence ends 3 residues before the CDR3 terminus, with the missing tail filled in from the germline J gene. This chain joins TRBV20-1 and TRBJ2-3, with D perhaps TRBD2 (6 bases). V was trimmed by 2 bases and J by 2 bases, leaving 23 bases between them. Looked up from germline, CDR1 is DFQATT and CDR2 is SNEGSKA (reference sequence). CDR3 size: 18 residues. This CDR3 is CSARRAGLLGSATDTQYF. The sequenced CDR3 bases are TGCAGTGCTAGAAGGGCGGGACTCCTGGGATCGGCCACAGATACG.

Concerning this clone itself: The read gets to within 3 residues of the CDR3 end, and the germline J gene fills in the rest. The chain employs TRBV5-1 and TRBJ2-1; D is possibly TRBD1 (6 bases). This CDR3 spans 18 amino acids. Germline assignment: CDR1 SGHRS and CDR2 YFSETQ. Trimming stripped 0 bases from V and 0 bases from J, with 16 bases between. The CDR3 is CASSLVGTSSSSYNEQFF. The CDR3 bases that were read are TGCGCCAGCAGCTTGGTGGGGACATCGTCCAGCTCCTACAATGAG.

Regarding this clone: The sequence runs out 3 residues before the end of the CDR3; the remainder is reconstructed from the germline J gene. The rearrangement joins TRBV20-1 to TRBJ2-1; 8 bases fit TRBD2. The CDR3 has 18 amino acids. Trimming removed 1 base from V and 2 bases from J; junction bases left unmatched: 13. Germline V lookup: CDR1 DFQATT, CDR2 SNEGSKA (reference sequence). CDR3 DNA, as far as it was read: TGCAGTGCTAGAGGGCTGGGGGTGGGGACTAGGGCCTACAATGAG. Residues: CSARGLGVGTRAYNE. The CDR3 reads in full as CSARGLGVGTRAYNEQFF.

Details on this clone: The DNA ends 3 residues before the CDR3 does, and the rest of the CDR3 is filled in from the germline J gene. The V call is TRBV19, the J call TRBJ1-1, with D possibly TRBD1 on 6 matching bases. Trimming cost V 5 bases and J 4 bases, with 14 bases left between them. The CDR3 contains 14 residues. Germline V gives CDR1 LNHDA, CDR2 SQIVND (reference sequence). The covered CDR3 bases are TGTGCCAGTAGTCCCCGGGAAGGGGGCACTGAA. Its protein is CASSPREGGTE. The full CDR3 reads CASSPREGGTEAFF.